The 30 T cell receptor beta chains presented below share a single source sample, sequenced in a study of cytomegalovirus exposure and HLA in healthy donors. With 60 Vbeta and 13 Jbeta primers, the PCR was carried out. Method: immunoSEQ multiplex PCR; TCRdb's copy keeps in-frame clones and lacks some. The table has more than 120,000 clones, about 84% seen once. The sample was PBMCs. Receptor source: a woman in her thirties or forties in good health and CMV-seropositive.

The V gene is TRBV28, the J gene TRBJ2-4; TRBD2 agrees at 10 bases. The length of the CDR3 is 20 residues. J was trimmed by 0 bases and V by 5 bases; bases with no gene match: 16. In germline, CDR1 is MDHEN, CDR2 SYDVKM. Written as DNA, the CDR3 is TGTGCCAGCAGTCCCCTGAGAATAGCGGGAGGTAGCCTAGCCAAAAACATTCAGTACTTC. Protein: CASSPLRIAGGSLAKNIQYF.

This rearrangement joins TRBV6-5 to TRBJ2-1; no reliable D call. Trimming took 6 bases from V and 0 from J, leaving 9 bases between them. Germline CDR1 reads MNHEY; CDR2 reads SVGAGI. The CDR3 runs 14 residues. CDR3 sequence: CASRVGASYNEQFF. The CDR3 DNA follows: TGTGCCAGCAGGGTAGGAGCCTCCTACAATGAGCAGTTCTTC.

V usage is TRBV19 and J usage is TRBJ1-5, with TRBD1 matching over 8 bases. Germline V gene lookup returns CDR1 LNHDA and CDR2 SQIVND (reference sequence). V shed 7 bases, J shed 4 bases, and the junction held 12 bases outside the gene matches. The CDR3 covers 16 residues. CDR3 sequence reads: CASNPGNRGKNQPQHF. The CDR3 DNA reads TGTGCCAGTAACCCCGGCAACAGGGGGAAGAATCAGCCCCAGCATTTT. The variable domain in full, with the rest retrieved from reference TRBV19 and TRBJ1-5, is DGGITQSPKYLFRKEGQNVTLSCEQNLNHDAMYWYRQDPGQGLRLIYYSQIVNDFQKGDIAEGYSVSREKKESFPLTVTSAQKNPTAFYLCASNPGNRGKNQPQHFGDGTRLSIL.

The chain joins TRBV30 to TRBJ1-3; D may be TRBD1 (5 bases). CDR1 is GTSNPN and CDR2 is SVGIG in the germline V gene (reference sequence). The CDR3 runs 12 residues. Trimming took 1 base from V and 4 from J, leaving 5 bases between them. As DNA, the CDR3 is TGTGCCTGGAGTGGACAGGGAAACACCATATATTTT. Translating it yields CAWSGQGNTIYF.

CDR3 DNA: TGCGCCAGCAGCTGGAGCGGGACAGGGGAAACTGAAGCTTTCTTT. Translated: CASSWSGTGETEAFF. The V and J genes are TRBV5-1 and TRBJ1-1; 10 positions match TRBD1. CDR1 and CDR2 (germline): SGHRS, YFSETQ. Unmatched junction bases numbered 7, after V lost 3 bases and J lost 5 bases. The CDR3 is made up of 15 amino acids.

The chain carries TRBV7-2 and TRBJ2-1, with unresolved D. This CDR3 is 13 amino acids long. Looked up from germline, CDR1 is SGHTA and CDR2 is FQGNSA. V lost 1 base and J 5 bases, leaving 6 bases between the germline ends. In nucleotides, the CDR3 is TGTGCCAGCAGCTTAGGTCCAAACAATGAGCAGTTCTTC. Translated, it gives CASSLGPNNEQFF. The variable domain in full, with the rest retrieved from reference TRBV7-2 and TRBJ2-1, is GAGVSQSPSNKVTEKGKDVELRCDPISGHTALYWYRQSLGQGLEFLIYFQGNSAPDKSGLPSDRFSAERTGGSVSTLTIQRTQQEDSAVYLCASSLGPNNEQFFGPGTRLTVL.

The chain uses TRBV27 and TRBJ2-7; 8 bases are shared with TRBD1. After removal of 2 bases from V and 6 bases from J, the junction contained 3 bases not matched to a gene. Germline CDR1 and CDR2: MNHEY and SMNVEV (reference sequence). This CDR3 is built from 13 residues. This chain's CDR3 is CASSLPGQVEQYF. The DNA for the CDR3 is TGTGCCAGCAGTTTACCGGGACAGGTCGAGCAGTACTTC.

CDR3 sequence: CASSVRNGGTGKEDTQYF. As DNA, the CDR3 is TGTGCCAGCAGTGTTAGAAATGGAGGGACAGGGAAGGAGGATACGCAGTATTTT. The J gene is TRBJ2-3, the V gene TRBV6-1; 9 positions match TRBD1. Unmatched junction bases numbered 17, after V lost 4 bases and J lost 6 bases. Germline V lookup: CDR1 MNHNS, CDR2 SASEGT. The CDR3 contains 18 residues.

This sequence joins TRBV6-1 and TRBJ2-7; possibly TRBD1 for D (5 bases). The germline V and J ends were trimmed by 7 bases and 0 bases, with 13 bases remaining between them. CDR3 length: 14 amino acids. Germline values: CDR1 MNHNS, CDR2 SASEGT. CDR3 sequence reads: CASMGQVSSYEQYF. The DNA of the CDR3 is TGTGCCAGCATGGGGCAGGTAAGCTCCTACGAGCAGTACTTC.

The chain has TRBV7-9 and TRBJ1-4, with TRBD1 as a possible D gene (6 bases). In germline, CDR1 is SEHNR, CDR2 FQNEAQ (reference sequence). The V end lost 5 bases, the J end lost 7 bases, and 17 bases lay between the germline ends. The CDR3 totals 15 residues. CDR3 bases: TGTGCCAGCAGCCCTTCACAGGGAAGGATTGAAAAACTGTTTTTT. Translating it yields CASSPSQGRIEKLFF.

This rearrangement joins TRBV5-1 to TRBJ2-3; D unclear. The germline V gene has CDR1 SGHRS and CDR2 YFSETQ. This CDR3 region has 14 residues. The ends were cut back, 2 bases at V and 3 bases at J, with 10 bases in the middle. DNA of the CDR3: TGCGCCAGCAGCTTAGGAGAGGTGACAGATACGCAGTATTTT. It encodes CASSLGEVTDTQYF.

The count of this clone is one. The chain is built from TRBV18 and TRBJ1-2; 7 bases align to TRBD1. The germline V gene encodes CDR1 KGHSH and CDR2 LQKENI. The V segment lost 3 bases and the J segment 2 bases; nucleotides outside the gene matches: 3. The CDR3 is made up of 14 amino acids. The CDR3 DNA is TGTGCCAGCTCACCGACAGGGCTCAACTATGGCTACACCTTC. Protein: CASSPTGLNYGYTF.

This clone was detected once. V usage is TRBV5-1 and J usage is TRBJ2-1; D is unclear. CDR1 is SGHRS, CDR2 YFSETQ, per germline. Trimming pared 4 bases from V and 0 bases from J, leaving 11 bases between. This CDR3 is 15 amino acids long. DNA for the CDR3: TGCGCCAGCAGCCCAACTCCTAGCTCCTACAATGAGCAGTTCTTC. It specifies CASSPTPSSYNEQFF.

The J gene is TRBJ2-5, the V gene TRBV28; TRBD2 agrees at 13 bases. Looked up from germline, CDR1 is MDHEN and CDR2 is SYDVKM. The V and J ends lost 5 bases and 3 bases, in that order; junction bases with no gene match: 6. The CDR3 length is 16 residues. CDR3 region: CASSPGLAGQKETQYF. The CDR3 DNA is TGTGCCAGCAGTCCGGGACTAGCGGGGCAAAAAGAGACCCAGTACTTC.

The chain joins TRBV11-3 to TRBJ2-2; D is uncertain. The length of the CDR3 is 15 residues. The V and J ends lost 6 bases and 6 bases respectively, with 17 bases between them. Looked up from germline, CDR1 is SGHNT and CDR2 is YENEEA. The CDR3 nucleotides read TGTGCCAGCAGTCTTCGTGAGCGAGTTGCCGGGGAGCTGTTTTTT. Protein product: CASSLRERVAGELFF.

This rearrangement joins TRBV6-6 to TRBJ1-2; possibly TRBD1 for D (5 bases). CDR3 length: 14 amino acids. The ends were cut back, 8 bases at V and 5 bases at J, with 18 bases in the middle. CDR1 MNHNY and CDR2 SVGAGI come from the germline V gene (reference sequence). This CDR3 reads CASGIVGARYGYTF. The CDR3, as DNA: TGTGCCAGCGGGATTGTTGGGGCAAGATATGGCTACACCTTC.

The V gene is TRBV2, the J gene TRBJ2-5; 15 nucleotides agree with TRBD2. The V gene end was trimmed by 6 bases and the J gene end by 3 bases; junction bases not matched to a gene: 5. The CDR3 is 16 residues long. Germline V gene data show CDR1 as SNHLY and CDR2 as FYNNEI. The CDR3 loop is CASRGLAGGREETQYF. For the CDR3, the DNA is TGTGCCAGCAGGGGACTAGCGGGAGGCAGGGAAGAGACCCAGTACTTC.

This rearrangement joins TRBV6-5 to TRBJ1-1, with D possibly being TRBD1 (5 bases). Deletions cut 1 base from V and 5 bases from J, with 8 bases between. CDR1 MNHEY and CDR2 SVGAGI come from the germline V gene. The CDR3 has 13 amino acids. The CDR3, as DNA: TGTGCCAGCAGTTACTATACAGGAACTGAAGCTTTCTTT. This codes for CASSYYTGTEAFF.

The rearrangement uses TRBV28 and TRBJ2-1; the match to TRBD2 covers 8 bases. Germline V gene data show CDR1 as MDHEN and CDR2 as SYDVKM. Germline trimming cut 3 bases from V and 6 bases from J; bases unmatched to any gene: 13. CDR3 size: 17 residues. The CDR3 nucleotides are TGTGCCAGCAGTTTCGCCTTGGGAGCGGGAGTTCTCAATGAGCAGTTCTTC. Encoded protein: CASSFALGAGVLNEQFF.

The chain carries TRBV15 and TRBJ2-7; a possible D gene is TRBD1 (5 bases). Germline values: CDR1 LNHNV, CDR2 YYDKDF (reference sequence). V dropped 0 bases and J dropped 3 bases, with 9 bases sitting between them. The CDR3 sequence is 14 residues long. This CDR3 reads CATSRDRQLYEQYF. In DNA form, the CDR3 reads TGTGCCACCAGCAGAGATCGACAGCTCTACGAGCAGTACTTC.

The chain has TRBV7-8 and TRBJ2-2; the D gene is possibly TRBD2 (6 bases). Germline loops: CDR1 SGHVS, CDR2 FQNEAQ. V gave up 5 bases and J gave up 4 bases, with 17 bases separating them. The CDR3 is 16 amino acids. DNA of the CDR3: TGTGCCAGCAGCCCCTTAAATAGCGGTAGCACCGGGGAGCTGTTTTTT. This encodes CASSPLNSGSTGELFF.

The chain carries TRBV2 and TRBJ2-5, with TRBD2 matching over 12 bases. J gave up 4 bases and V 4 bases, and 1 base lay outside the gene matches. There are 14 residues in the CDR3. CDR1 is SNHLY and CDR2 is FYNNEI in the germline V gene. DNA of the CDR3: TGTGCCAGCAGTGTGACTAGCGGGGGAGAGACCCAGTACTTC. Encoded protein: CASSVTSGGETQYF. The whole variable domain, filled in from reference TRBV2 and TRBJ2-5, reads EPEVTQTPSHQVTQMGQEVILRCVPISNHLYFYWYRQILGQKVEFLVSFYNNEISEKSEIFDDQFSVERPDGSNFTLKIRSTKLEDSAMYFCASSVTSGGETQYFGPGTRLLVL.

The CDR3 reads CSVDMAGGGDEQFF. The CDR3 DNA reads TGCAGCGTTGACATGGCGGGAGGGGGCGATGAGCAGTTCTTC. The chain couples TRBV29-1 to TRBJ2-1; 9 nucleotides align to TRBD2. There are 14 residues in the CDR3. The V gene end was trimmed by 3 bases and the J gene end by 8 bases; junction bases not matched to a gene: 8. The germline CDR1 and CDR2 sequences are SQVTM and ANQGSEA.

V usage is TRBV5-7 and J usage is TRBJ2-7; the match to TRBD2 covers 7 bases. TRBV5-7 is an open reading frame whose function is uncertain. The CDR3 has 15 residues. V shed 6 bases and J 3 bases; nucleotides not matched to a gene: 12. CDR3 DNA: TGTGCCAGCACCATTGGGGTAGCGGGCGTCTACGAGCAGTACTTC. This sequence encodes CASTIGVAGVYEQYF.

A few counts support this clone. V usage is TRBV15 and J usage is TRBJ2-4; tentatively, D is TRBD1 (6 bases). Germline-derived CDR1 and CDR2 are LNHNV and YYDKDF (reference sequence). V dropped 0 bases and J dropped 3 bases, with 21 bases sitting between them. The CDR3 contains 19 residues. CDR3 nucleotides: TGTGCCACCAGCAGAGAAACGGCTCTGGGGGCTTTGGACAAAAACATTCAGTACTTC. This translates into CATSRETALGALDKNIQYF.

Points on this clone: The junction and the germline gene differ at one end; a read error may be behind it. The chain carries TRBV29-1 and TRBJ2-7; D is unclear. CDR3 length: 13 residues. In germline, CDR1 is SQVTM, CDR2 ANQGSEA. DNA for the CDR3: TGTTTTTTCAAGCAGAAGGCGGCATACGAGCAGTACTTC. This sequence encodes CFFKQKAAYEQYF.

The chain uses TRBV5-1 and TRBJ1-4; 9 bases match TRBD1. This CDR3 spans 15 amino acids. Germline V gene sequence: CDR1 SGHRS, CDR2 YFSETQ. With 4 bases clipped from V and 7 bases from J, the junction kept 8 bases outside the gene matches. The CDR3 coding sequence is TGCGCCAGCAGCGAAGGGGACAGGGTAGCTGAAAAACTGTTTTTT. Protein sequence: CASSEGDRVAEKLFF.

The chain couples TRBV5-4 to TRBJ2-2; possibly TRBD1 for D (5 bases). CDR1 SGHNT and CDR2 YYREEE come from the germline V gene (reference sequence). V lost 0 bases to trimming and J lost 1 base, with 7 bases between them. CDR3 size: 15 residues. The CDR3 DNA sequence: TGTGCCAGCAGCTTGGACAGGATGAACACCGGGGAGCTGTTTTTT. Amino acid sequence: CASSLDRMNTGELFF.

This chain joins TRBV30 and TRBJ2-5; 15 positions agree with TRBD2. The CDR3 runs 14 residues. The germline gives CDR1 GTSNPN, CDR2 SVGIG (reference sequence). Trimming took 5 bases from V and 5 from J; bases not matched to a gene: 3. The CDR3 coding sequence is TGTGCCTGGGGACTAGCGGGAGGGCCGGAGACCCAGTACTTC. Translation: CAWGLAGGPETQYF.

This clone has a handful of counts. The CDR3 bases are TGTGCCAGTAAAAGACAGGCCAAAGGTGAAAAACTGTTTTTT. Translation: CASKRQAKGEKLFF. V is TRBV19 and J is TRBJ1-4; D might be TRBD1 (6 bases). Germline CDR1 and CDR2: LNHDA and SQIVND (reference sequence). V dropped 7 bases and J dropped 7 bases, with 16 bases sitting between them. The CDR3 runs to 14 residues.